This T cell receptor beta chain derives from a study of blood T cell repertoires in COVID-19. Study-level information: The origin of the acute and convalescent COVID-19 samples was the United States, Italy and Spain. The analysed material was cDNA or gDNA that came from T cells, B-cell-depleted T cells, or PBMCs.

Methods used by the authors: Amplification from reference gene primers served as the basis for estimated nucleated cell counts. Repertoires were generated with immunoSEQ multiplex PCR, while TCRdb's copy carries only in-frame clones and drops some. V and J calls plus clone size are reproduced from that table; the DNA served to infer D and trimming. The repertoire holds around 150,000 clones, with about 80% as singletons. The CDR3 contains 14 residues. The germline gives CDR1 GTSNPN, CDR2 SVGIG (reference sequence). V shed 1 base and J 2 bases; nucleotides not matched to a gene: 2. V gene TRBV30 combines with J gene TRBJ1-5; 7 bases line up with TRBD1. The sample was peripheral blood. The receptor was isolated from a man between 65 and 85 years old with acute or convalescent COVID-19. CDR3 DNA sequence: TGTGCCTGGAGTGGAGACAGGGGCAATCAGCCCCAGCATTTT. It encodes CAWSGDRGNQPQHF.